This T cell receptor (beta chain) was documented in a study of quantifying T cell responses using KT2 cells. Study background: TCR alpha and beta constant-region primers primed reverse transcription of RNA. The T4 ligation step was estimated to exceed 9.5% efficiency under optimum conditions.

This CDR3 spans 16 amino acids. Germline V gives CDR1 SGHTA, CDR2 FQGNSA. V was pared by 0 bases and J by 0 bases, with 10 bases between. The cDNA 3' end received a ligated oligonucleotide with a UMI. The first PCR ran approximately 4 cycles with an equimolar RC1.1 and RC1.2 beta primer mix. TCR alpha and beta chains were handled separately starting at the second PCR. TCRdb reprocessed the UMI-ligation and nested PCR reads with MiXCR, giving one entry per CDR3 protein. The sample has some 41,000 distinct CDR3 sequences, over 15% seen once. This clonotype was seen a few times. This receptor was obtained from a human donor. This chain joins TRBV7-2 and TRBJ2-3; D is tentatively TRBD1 or TRBD2 (5 bases each). Material for sequencing was PBMCs spiked with cells of the T cell clone KT2. DNA for the CDR3: TGTGCCAGCAGCTTAGCCGGGACCTCGAGCACAGATACGCAGTATTTT. It yields the protein CASSLAGTSSTDTQYF.